Below, one TCR beta chain is given with its context. Its antigen remains unknown. Trimming at V came to 5 bases and at J to 0 bases, leaving 10 bases not matched to a gene. Germline V lookup: CDR1 SGHTA, CDR2 FQGNSA. This CDR3 has 17 amino acids. This specimen comes from a study of identical twins. General observations from the study: Donors were not followed over many years; analysis was cross-sectional. Beta out-of-frame sequences displayed a weaker excess of sharing between twins.

Template switching introduced a universal primer site, and the cDNA bore unique molecular identifiers. TCRdb analysed the 5' RACE reads with MiXCR anew, one entry per CDR3 protein. The sample carries 1.5 million to 2 million distinct CDR3 sequences, less than 40% recorded once. This chain joins TRBV7-2 and TRBJ2-4; TRBD1 matches 7 bases. Sequences were obtained from cord blood. The source is a newborn girl in good health. CDR3 nucleotides: TGTGCCAGCAGCCCCCCAGGACAGGCCTTAGCCAAAAACATTCAGTACTTC. As protein: CASSPPGQALAKNIQYF.